Listed here is a single T cell receptor beta chain. The antigen remains undetermined. This entry belongs to a study of shared clonotypes between healthy human individuals. Whole-study findings and limits: Non-shared clonotypes showed lower generation probabilities than clonotypes common to all four donors. At large depth, rarefaction still showed sorted-subset sequencing to be incomplete.

Naive CD8 cells were CD45RO-negative, positively selected for CCR7, excluding terminally differentiated effector memory CD45RA+ cells. Here immunoSEQ multiplex PCR was the method, and the copy in TCRdb shows in-frame clones only, minus some. The sample lists about 2.2 million clones; approximately 92% were seen once. The sequencing input was naive CD8+ T cells from PBMCs. The TCR originated in a man aged 18 to 29 in good health. Some clones in this sample may be carry-over from other donors' samples.

CDR3 sequence reads: CASSQGGTGDSYEQYF. The CDR3 nucleotides read TGCGCCAGCAGCCAAGGGGGGACAGGGGATTCCTACGAGCAGTACTTC. The chain carries TRBV4-3 and TRBJ2-7, with 10 nucleotides matching TRBD1. CDR1 is LGHNA and CDR2 is YSLEER in the germline V gene. With V trimmed by 1 base and J by 1 base, 4 bases remained unmatched. This CDR3 is 16 amino acids long.